This TCR beta chain was recorded in a study of blood T cell repertoires in COVID-19. The germline CDR1 and CDR2 sequences are MRHNA and SNTAGT. There are 13 residues in the CDR3. V lost 6 bases and J lost 6, with 15 bases in between. Original processing methods: For nucleated cells, counts were estimated from reference gene primer amplification. Measured with immunoSEQ multiplex PCR; TCRdb has only the in-frame clones, and not every one. The DNA was the basis for D and trimming; V, J and clone size are from that table. The repertoire includes tens of thousands of clones, roughly 90% of them detected once, and less than 9% sits in the top ten.

Material for sequencing was peripheral blood. The chain combines TRBV6-4 with TRBJ2-7; the D is unclear. The sequence was collected from a man aged 35 to 55 with COVID-19, enrolled during active disease. This CDR3 reads CASSATPAGEQYF. The CDR3 DNA is TGTGCCAGCAGCGCCACCCCGGCAGGCGAGCAGTACTTC.